Presented here are 15 T cell receptor beta chains from one specimen sequenced in a study of shared clonotypes between healthy human individuals. Measured with immunoSEQ multiplex PCR; TCRdb has only the in-frame clones, and not every one. The sample has around 2.1 million clones, 90% to 96% seen once. The specimen was naive CD4+ T cells sorted from blood. Noted subset: CD45RA+ positively selected. The receptors stem from a man between 18 and 29 years old in good health.

The table lists this clone with a few counts. Within the sample, other DNA sequences also encode this same CDR3. The chain employs TRBV11-2 and TRBJ2-7, with a weak D call TRBD1 (5 bases). Germline V gives CDR1 SGHAT, CDR2 FQNNGV. V gave up 1 base and J gave up 4 bases, with 8 bases separating them. CDR3 length: 13 residues. The CDR3 sequence: CASSLVGLYEQYF. CDR3 in DNA: TGTGCCAGCAGCTTAGTGGGGCTGTACGAGCAGTACTTC.

The chain is built from TRBV21-1 and TRBJ2-2; the tabulated D call, TRBD1, remains unverified against the DNA. TRBV21-1 is tagged as a pseudogene. This CDR3 spans 16 amino acids. This CDR3 is CASSKKDRGRTGELFF. In DNA, the CDR3 is TGTGCCAGCAGCAAAAAGGACAGGGGACGCACCGGGGAGCTGTTTTTT.

The J gene is TRBJ2-7, the V gene TRBV2, with TRBD1 matching 7 bases. The CDR3 has 15 amino acids. V lost 4 bases and J lost 0; bases outside the gene matches: 6. CDR1 and CDR2 (germline): SNHLY, FYNNEI. The CDR3 DNA sequence: TGTGCCAGCAGTGTTGGGCAGGGGGTCTCCTACGAGCAGTACTTC. It yields the protein CASSVGQGVSYEQYF.

This chain uses TRBV2 with TRBJ2-7; 14 nucleotides agree with TRBD2. The CDR3 spans 16 residues. The germline CDR1 and CDR2 sequences are SNHLY and FYNNEI. Unmatched junction bases numbered 7, after V lost 6 bases and J lost 3 bases. Here the CDR3 DNA reads TGTGCCAGCAGGAGGGGACTAGCGGGAGAAGGCTACGAGCAGTACTTC. Amino acids: CASRRGLAGEGYEQYF.

This rearrangement joins TRBV25-1 to TRBJ2-5; 7 bases are a match to TRBD1. Germline loops: CDR1 MGHDK, CDR2 SYGVNS. The length of the CDR3 is 14 residues. V lost 1 base to trimming and J lost 5 bases; unmatched junction nucleotides: 4. The DNA of the CDR3 is TGTGCCAGCAGTGAATCAGCAGGGGGTGAGACCCAGTACTTC. Its protein product is CASSESAGGETQYF.

The rearrangement uses TRBV30 and TRBJ2-7, with D uncertain. The V gene's germline CDR1 is GTSNPN and CDR2 SVGIG (reference sequence). V lost 0 bases and J lost 0, with 9 bases in between. This CDR3 spans 14 amino acids. The CDR3: CAWSVRRVSYEQYF. CDR3 nucleotides: TGTGCCTGGAGTGTACGACGTGTCTCCTACGAGCAGTACTTC.

This clone was seen a single time. The V call is TRBV10-3, the J call TRBJ2-1; TRBD2 aligns across 12 bases. V shed 4 bases and J 3 bases; nucleotides not matched to a gene: 1. The CDR3 has 15 amino acids. CDR1 is ENHRY, CDR2 SYGVKD, per germline. The CDR3: CAISGLAGDYNEQFF. The DNA of the CDR3 is TGTGCCATCAGTGGACTAGCGGGAGACTACAATGAGCAGTTCTTC.

The chain has TRBV28 and TRBJ2-7, with TRBD1 matching 7 bases. The V and J ends lost 6 bases and 0 bases, in that order; junction bases with no gene match: 8. The CDR3 runs 15 residues. The germline gives CDR1 MDHEN, CDR2 SYDVKM. DNA for the CDR3: TGTGCCAGCAGCTGGACAGGACAAAGCTCCTACGAGCAGTACTTC. It specifies CASSWTGQSSYEQYF.

This clone was seen a few times. This CDR3 reads CASTLGPMNTEAFF. The CDR3 nucleotides read TGTGCCAGTACCCTCGGACCAATGAACACTGAAGCTTTCTTT. The rearrangement uses TRBV19 and TRBJ1-1; unclear D gene. Trimming pared 7 bases from V and 0 bases from J, leaving 12 bases between. The V gene's germline CDR1 is LNHDA and CDR2 SQIVND (reference sequence). This CDR3 is built from 14 residues.

This chain joins TRBV7-9 and TRBJ2-7, with D perhaps TRBD2 (7 bases). The V gene lost 5 bases and the J gene lost 0 bases, with 17 bases spanning the gap. Germline V gives CDR1 SEHNR, CDR2 FQNEAQ (reference sequence). The CDR3 length is 16 residues. CDR3 nucleotides: TGTGCCAGCAGCGACCCGGGGGGCCTCCACTCCTACGAGCAGTACTTC. Its protein product is CASSDPGGLHSYEQYF.

The chain is built from TRBV11-2 and TRBJ2-7; TRBD2 aligns across 8 bases. The CDR3 consists of 16 residues. V gave up 6 bases and J gave up 6 bases; unmatched junction bases: 16. CDR1 and CDR2 (germline): SGHAT, FQNNGV. In nucleotides, the CDR3 is TGTGCCAGCAGTTCTGCCCGGGGGGGTAGTGGAGCCGAGCAGTACTTC. Protein product: CASSSARGGSGAEQYF.

This sequence joins TRBV5-1 and TRBJ2-5; TRBD2 aligns across 15 bases. The CDR3 covers 15 residues. V shed 2 bases and J 5 bases; nucleotides not matched to a gene: 1. Germline CDR1 and CDR2: SGHRS and YFSETQ. CDR3 nucleotides: TGCGCCAGCAGCTTAGGGACTAGCGGGAGGGAGACCCAGTACTTC. This gives the protein CASSLGTSGRETQYF.

This rearrangement joins TRBV6-6 to TRBJ1-5; 7 nucleotides align to TRBD1. Trimming took 3 bases from V and 4 from J; bases not matched to a gene: 6. This CDR3 comprises 15 residues. CDR1 is MNHNY, CDR2 SVGAGI, per germline (reference sequence). The CDR3 bases are TGTGCCAGCAGTTATTCCGGGACAGAAAATCAGCCCCAGCATTTT. It encodes CASSYSGTENQPQHF.

This chain connects TRBV5-1 to TRBJ1-2; 12 bases agree with TRBD1. J gave up 8 bases and V 4 bases, and 12 bases lay outside the gene matches. Germline CDR1 SGHRS, CDR2 YFSETQ. This CDR3 comprises 16 residues. The CDR3 protein is CASSPGAGTGGGGYTF. For the CDR3, the DNA is TGCGCCAGCAGCCCAGGAGCCGGGACAGGGGGCGGCGGCTACACCTTC.

Comments on this clone: Other nucleotide sequences from this sample produce the same CDR3. The V and J genes are TRBV6-1 and TRBJ1-2; the match to TRBD1 covers 8 bases. Germline values: CDR1 MNHNS, CDR2 SASEGT. The J segment lost 8 bases and the V segment lost 2 bases, leaving 4 bases of the junction unmatched. This CDR3 comprises 13 residues. The chain's CDR3 is CASSEQGASGYTF. The CDR3 DNA sequence: TGTGCCAGCAGTGAACAGGGGGCGTCGGGCTACACCTTC.